The TCR beta chain under discussion was sequenced for a study of T cells in Graves' hyperthyroidism and ophthalmopathy. At the level of the study: Peripheral blood draws took place at initial diagnosis, ahead of any treatment.

This clonotype has ten or more counts. Its antigen remains unidentified. The V end was cut by 4 bases, the J end by 8 bases, with 19 bases between. Germline loops: CDR1 KGHDR, CDR2 SFDVKD. The CDR3 is 16 amino acids. It was considered stable Graves' hyperthyroidism when ophthalmopathy did not progress within 18 months. Participants, patients aged 18 to 65, had newly diagnosed hyperthyroidism with a duration under 2 months. Notes on the study in general: Blood held most thyroid clonotypes expanded above 0.001 frequency.

RNA transcripts yielded amplified TCR beta CDR3 regions. During a first-round RT-PCR of the TCR CDR3, the HTBI primer set was used. TCRdb re-called the multiplex PCR reads with MiXCR, one entry per CDR3 protein. This table has under 350,000 distinct CDR3 sequences, around a sixth appearing once. This TCR derives from a woman aged 45-60 years with Graves' hyperthyroidism. Sequenced input: blood. This chain connects TRBV24-1 to TRBJ2-2; unclear D gene. The CDR3 loop is CATSEVVAEHGGELFF. The DNA of the CDR3 is TGTGCCACCAGTGAGGTTGTGGCAGAGCACGGGGGGGAGCTGTTTTTT.